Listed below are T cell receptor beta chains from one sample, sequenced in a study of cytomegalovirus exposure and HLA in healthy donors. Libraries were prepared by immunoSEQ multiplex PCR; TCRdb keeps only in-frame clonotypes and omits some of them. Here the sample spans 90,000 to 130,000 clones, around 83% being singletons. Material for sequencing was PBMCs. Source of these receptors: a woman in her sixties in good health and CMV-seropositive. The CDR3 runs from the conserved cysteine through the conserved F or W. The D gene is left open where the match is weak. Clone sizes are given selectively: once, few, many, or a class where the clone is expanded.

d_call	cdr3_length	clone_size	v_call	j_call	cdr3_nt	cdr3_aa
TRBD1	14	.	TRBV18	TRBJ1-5	TGTGCCAGCTCCGGGACAGTCAACAATCAGCCCCAGCATTTT	CASSGTVNNQPQHF
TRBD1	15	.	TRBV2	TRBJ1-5	TGTGCCAGCAGTGTTGTGACAGGGGGCAATCAGCCCCAGCATTTT	CASSVVTGGNQPQHF
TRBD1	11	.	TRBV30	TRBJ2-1	TGTGCCTGGAGACCTCGACAGGGGCAGTTCTTC	CAWRPRQGQFF
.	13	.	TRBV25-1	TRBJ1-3	TGTGCCAGCAGACGGGGGACTGGAAACACCATATATTTT	CASRRGTGNTIYF
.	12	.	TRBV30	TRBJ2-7	TGTGCCTGGACCGTCGGTCACTACGAGCAGTACTTC	CAWTVGHYEQYF
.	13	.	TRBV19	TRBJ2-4	TGTGCCAGTAGTAATCAGAGGGGGAACATTCAGTACTTC	CASSNQRGNIQYF
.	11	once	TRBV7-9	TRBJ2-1	TGTGCCAGCAGCCAGAACAATGAGCAGTTCTTC	CASSQNNEQFF
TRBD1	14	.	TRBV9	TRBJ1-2	TGTGCCAGCAACGATATGCCAGGGGGCTCTGGCTACACCTTC	CASNDMPGGSGYTF
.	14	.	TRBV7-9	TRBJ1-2	TGTTCCAGCAGCGGCGGGGTCGATGACTATGGCTACACCTTC	CSSSGGVDDYGYTF
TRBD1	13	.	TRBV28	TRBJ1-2	TGTGCCGGCCGAGGGGGACAGGGGGGTGGCTACACCTTC	CAGRGGQGGGYTF
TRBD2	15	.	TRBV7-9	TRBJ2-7	TGTGCCAGCAGCTTAATAGCGGGGTCGGGGTTTGAGCAGTACTTC	CASSLIAGSGFEQYF
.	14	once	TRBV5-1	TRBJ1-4	TGCGCCAGCAGCCCCACGGTTAACGGTGAAAAACTGTTTTTT	CASSPTVNGEKLFF
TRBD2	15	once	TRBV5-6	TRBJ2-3	TGTGCCAGCAAATTTGGGACTAAAGGTCCAGATACGCAGTATTTT	CASKFGTKGPDTQYF
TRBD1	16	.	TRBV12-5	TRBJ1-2	TGTGCTAGTGGTTTGGTTCGGGACAGGGGAGGCTATGGCTACACCTTC	CASGLVRDRGGYGYTF
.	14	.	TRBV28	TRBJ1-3	TGTGCCAGCAGTATCGTCGGGGGGCGGGACACCATATATTTT	CASSIVGGRDTIYF
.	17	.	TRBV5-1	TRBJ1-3	TGCGCCAGCAGCCCCGAAGGACATAGGAGCTCTGGAAACACCATATATTTT	CASSPEGHRSSGNTIYF
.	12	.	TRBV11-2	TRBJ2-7	TGTGCCAGCAGGCAGGACAGCTACGAGCAGTACTTC	CASRQDSYEQYF
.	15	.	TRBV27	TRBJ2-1	TGTGCCAGCAGTTTAAGGGCGGGTAACTACAATGAGCAGTTCTTC	CASSLRAGNYNEQFF
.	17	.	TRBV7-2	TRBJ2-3	TGTGCCAGCAGCCCAGGGGTTTACCTTCTGGGGACAGATACGCAGTATTTT	CASSPGVYLLGTDTQYF
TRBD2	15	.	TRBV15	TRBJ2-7	TGTGCCACCAGCACCAGGACTAGCGGGAGCTACGAGCAGTACTTC	CATSTRTSGSYEQYF
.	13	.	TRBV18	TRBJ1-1	TGTGCCAGCTCCCACAGGGTTGACACTGAAGCTTTCTTT	CASSHRVDTEAFF
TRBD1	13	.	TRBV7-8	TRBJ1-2	TGTGCCAGCAGCACCGGGACAGGGGTTGGCTACACCTTC	CASSTGTGVGYTF
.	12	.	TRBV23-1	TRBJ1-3	TGCGCCAGCACAGGACGGGGGGACACCATATATTTT	CASTGRGDTIYF
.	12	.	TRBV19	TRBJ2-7	TGTGCCAGTAGTATATCCGGGGACGAGCAGTACTTC	CASSISGDEQYF
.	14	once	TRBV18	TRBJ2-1	TGTGCCAGCTCACCACGATTAAGCTCCAATGAGCAGTTCTTC	CASSPRLSSNEQFF
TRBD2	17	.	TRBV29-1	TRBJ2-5	TGCAGCGTGCCTACTAGCGGGAGAGGGGTTTCATTTGAGACCCAGTACTTC	CSVPTSGRGVSFETQYF
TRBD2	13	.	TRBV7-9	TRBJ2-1	TGTGCCAGCAGCTCACTAGCGGGATTTGAGCAGTTCTTC	CASSSLAGFEQFF
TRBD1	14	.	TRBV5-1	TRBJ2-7	TGCGCCAGCAGCCGTGGACAGGGGGTCGGCGAGCAGTACTTC	CASSRGQGVGEQYF
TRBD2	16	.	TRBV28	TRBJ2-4	TGTGCCAGCAGAGGTAGCGGGAGGGCGGCCAAAAACATTCAGTACTTC	CASRGSGRAAKNIQYF
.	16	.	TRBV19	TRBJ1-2	TGTGCCAGTAGTATAGACGTCGGAGCGGTAGGCTATGGCTACACCTTC	CASSIDVGAVGYGYTF
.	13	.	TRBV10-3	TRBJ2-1	TGTGCCATCAGTGAGTCTATTCTAGCAGAGCAGTTCTTC	CAISESILAEQFF
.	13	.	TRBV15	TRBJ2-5	TGTGCCACCAGCAGAGACCGGTCCGGGACTCCCTACTTC	CATSRDRSGTPYF
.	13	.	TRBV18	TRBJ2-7	TGTGCCAGCTCACTCCTCGACAGTTACGAGCAGTACTTC	CASSLLDSYEQYF
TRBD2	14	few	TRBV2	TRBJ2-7	TGTGCCACCCTGGGACTAGCGGGAGCGGGGGAGCAGTACTTC	CATLGLAGAGEQYF
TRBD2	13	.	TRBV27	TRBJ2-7	TGTGCCAGCAGGCAACTAGCGGGAGACGAGCAGTACTTC	CASRQLAGDEQYF
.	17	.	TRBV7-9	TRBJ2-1	TGTGCCAGCACGATAATGGGGCGGGGGACACAGGACAATGAGCAGTTCTTC	CASTIMGRGTQDNEQFF
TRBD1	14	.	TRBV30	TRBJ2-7	TGTGCCTGGAGTAAGGACAGGGCAGTCTACGAGCAGTACTTC	CAWSKDRAVYEQYF
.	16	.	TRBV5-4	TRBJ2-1	TGTGCCAGCAGCCATGGAGGTTCGGGAAACTACAATGAGCAGTTCTTC	CASSHGGSGNYNEQFF
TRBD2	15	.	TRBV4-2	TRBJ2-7	TGTGCCAGCAGCCAAGATGGACTAGCGAACTACGAGCAGTACTTC	CASSQDGLANYEQYF
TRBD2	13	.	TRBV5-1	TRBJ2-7	TGCGCCAGCAGCTTGGGACTAGCGGACGAGCAGTACTTC	CASSLGLADEQYF
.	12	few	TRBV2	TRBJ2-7	TGTGCCAGCAGTGAAGCGATGGCCGCCTGGTACTTC	CASSEAMAAWYF
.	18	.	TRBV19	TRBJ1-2	TGTGCCAGTAGTAGCCTCCCAGAGGCGGAGGTTGAAAACTATGGCTACACCTTC	CASSSLPEAEVENYGYTF
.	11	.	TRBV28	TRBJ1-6	TGTGCCAGCAGTCTGGGACTCTCCCTCCACTTT	CASSLGLSLHF
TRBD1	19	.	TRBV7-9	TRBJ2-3	TGTGCCAGCAGCTTCGGGACAGGGGGCCTCTTGGGGCGCACAGATACGCAGTATTTT	CASSFGTGGLLGRTDTQYF
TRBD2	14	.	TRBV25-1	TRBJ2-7	TGTGCCAGCAGTCGAGCGGGAGGGCTCTACGAGCAGTACTTC	CASSRAGGLYEQYF
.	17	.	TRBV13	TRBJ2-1	TGTGCCAGCAGCTCCTATGGACAGTTCCAGACCTACAATGAGCAGTTCTTC	CASSSYGQFQTYNEQFF
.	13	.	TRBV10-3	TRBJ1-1	TGTGCCATCAGTGAGTCTTTAATCGCTGAAGCTTTCTTT	CAISESLIAEAFF
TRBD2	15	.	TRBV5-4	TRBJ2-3	TGTGCCAGCAGCCGGACTAGCGGGGTTTCAGATACGCAGTATTTT	CASSRTSGVSDTQYF
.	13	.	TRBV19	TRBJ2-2	TGTGCCAGTGAACTAGTCGGGACCGGGGAGCTGTTTTTT	CASELVGTGELFF
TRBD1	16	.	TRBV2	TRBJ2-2	TGTGCCACCGACCCTGCTTCAGGGGGCTACACCGGGGAGCTGTTTTTT	CATDPASGGYTGELFF
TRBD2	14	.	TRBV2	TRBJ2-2	TGTGCCAGCAGTAGACTAGCAGGCCTCGGGGAGCTGTTTTTT	CASSRLAGLGELFF
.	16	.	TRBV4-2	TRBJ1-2	TGTGCCAGCAGCCAAGAACTCCGCGGGAGCAACTATGGCTACACCTTC	CASSQELRGSNYGYTF
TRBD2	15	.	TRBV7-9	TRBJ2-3	TGTGCCAGCAGCATGAGACTAGCGGGAGGGACGGCGCAGTATTTT	CASSMRLAGGTAQYF
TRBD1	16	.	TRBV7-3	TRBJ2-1	TGTGCCAGCAGCTTGACAGGGGGCGGATTGAAGAATGAGCAGTTCTTC	CASSLTGGGLKNEQFF
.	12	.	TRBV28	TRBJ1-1	TGTGCCAGTTGGGGGGGCAGTCCTGAAGCTTTCTTT	CASWGGSPEAFF
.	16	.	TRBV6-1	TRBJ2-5	TGTGCCAGCAGTGATTATGGCGGCGGGTCCCAAGAGACCCAGTACTTC	CASSDYGGGSQETQYF
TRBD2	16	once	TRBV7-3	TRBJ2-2	TGTGCCAGCAGCTCCCGGGGGAAGCGGGGGGCCGGGGAGCTGTTTTTT	CASSSRGKRGAGELFF
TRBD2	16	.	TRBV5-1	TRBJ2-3	TGCGCCAGCAGCCGGAAGAATAGCGGGATAGCAGATACGCAGTATTTT	CASSRKNSGIADTQYF
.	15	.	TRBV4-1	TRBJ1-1	TGCGCCAGCAGAGGACGACCCGGGATGAACACTGAAGCTTTCTTT	CASRGRPGMNTEAFF
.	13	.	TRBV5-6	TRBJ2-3	TGTGCCAGCAGCTTCCGGGGCACAGATACGCAGTATTTT	CASSFRGTDTQYF